This T cell receptor beta chain came from a study of cytomegalovirus exposure and HLA in healthy donors. A multiplex PCR was run with 60 Vbeta primers and 13 Jbeta primers. Measured with immunoSEQ multiplex PCR; TCRdb has only the in-frame clones, and not every one. The sample carries about 150,000 clones, more than 70% recorded once. Input material: PBMCs. The source is a woman aged 40 to 50 in good health and CMV-seropositive.

CDR3 region: CASSAPSVAQYF. DNA for the CDR3: TGTGCCAGCAGTGCGCCATCCGTGGCTCAGTACTTC. This rearrangement joins TRBV6-1 to TRBJ2-7; D unclear. Germline values: CDR1 MNHNS, CDR2 SASEGT. The length of the CDR3 is 12 residues. Trimming removed 4 bases at V and 10 bases at J, with 14 bases between.